The 20 T cell receptor beta chains reported below all come from one sample, sequenced in a study of OX40 agonist ivuxolimab in advanced cancers. TCRdb's copy holds only in-frame clones and misses some; the assay was immunoSEQ multiplex PCR. The sample yields 120,000 or so clones, roughly 93% seen once. The sample in question was CD4+ or CD8+ T cells sorted from blood, obtained in a trial of the OX40 agonist ivuxolimab. Receptors originate from an adult with an advanced solid tumor such as melanoma, head and neck, liver or kidney cancer.

This rearrangement joins TRBV6-5 to TRBJ1-5, with 9 bases aligning to TRBD1. The CDR3 is 14 residues long. Germline-derived CDR1 and CDR2 are MNHEY and SVGAGI. V shed 6 bases, J shed 3 bases, and the junction held 3 bases outside the gene matches. The CDR3 reads CASRGTGTNQPQHF. The CDR3 DNA follows: TGTGCCAGCAGGGGGACAGGGACCAATCAGCCCCAGCATTTT.

CDR3 bases: TGTGCCAGCAGTGAAAGGAGAGGTCGACAGGGCCGCTCTGGGGCCAACGTCCTGACTTTC. This codes for CASSERRGRQGRSGANVLTF. The rearrangement joins TRBV2 to TRBJ2-6; the match to TRBD1 covers 7 bases. Trimming at V came to 2 bases and at J to 0 bases, leaving 13 bases not matched to a gene. The CDR3 extends over 20 amino acids. Germline V gives CDR1 SNHLY, CDR2 FYNNEI.

The V and J genes are TRBV19 and TRBJ2-7; 9 nucleotides line up with TRBD2. The CDR3 length is 17 residues. After removal of 1 base from V and 2 bases from J, the junction contained 9 bases not matched to a gene. The V gene's germline CDR1 is LNHDA and CDR2 SQIVND (reference sequence). The CDR3 DNA follows: TGTGCCAGTAGTATAGGGGGACTAGCCGCTCCTGCCTACGAGCAGTACTTC. This codes for CASSIGGLAAPAYEQYF.

This clone came up once. This chain's CDR3 is CATSRDFARTGSGYTF. CDR3 nucleotides: TGTGCCACCAGCAGAGATTTTGCCAGGACAGGCTCTGGCTACACCTTC. The chain employs TRBV15 and TRBJ1-2, with 7 nucleotides matching TRBD1. The CDR3 sequence is 16 residues long. The ends lost 0 bases at V and 7 bases at J; junction bases unmatched: 11. Germline V CDR1 and CDR2: LNHNV, YYDKDF (reference sequence).

The V gene is TRBV7-3, the J gene TRBJ2-1; 10 bases align to TRBD2. Germline trimming cut 4 bases from V and 2 bases from J; bases unmatched to any gene: 2. This CDR3 is 15 amino acids long. Germline values: CDR1 SGHTA, CDR2 FQGTGA. CDR3 sequence: CASSSLAGTYNEQFF. Here the CDR3 DNA reads TGTGCCAGCAGCTCACTAGCGGGAACCTACAATGAGCAGTTCTTC.

V usage is TRBV28 and J usage is TRBJ1-1; D is undetermined. In germline, CDR1 is MDHEN, CDR2 SYDVKM. CDR3 length equals 13 residues. V shed 6 bases and J shed 13 bases, with 21 bases lying between them. The CDR3 protein is CASRTSGVLKLFF. In DNA, the CDR3 is TGTGCCAGCAGGACTTCCGGGGTCTTGAAGCTTTTCTTT.

V is TRBV2 and J is TRBJ1-1; TRBD1 matches at 7 bases. The V gene's germline CDR1 is SNHLY and CDR2 FYNNEI. This CDR3 is built from 15 residues. V was clipped by 6 bases and J by 1 base; unmatched bases: 8. The CDR3 DNA sequence: TGTGCCAGCAGGGCACCGGGACAGTGGAACACTGAAGCTTTCTTT. Translation gives CASRAPGQWNTEAFF.

The gene calls are TRBV10-3 and TRBJ2-7; D is unresolved. This CDR3 contains 11 residues. Trimming left V 3 bases short and J 11 bases short, with 11 bases between. Looked up from germline, CDR1 is ENHRY and CDR2 is SYGVKD. The CDR3 protein is CAISEGQSKYF. CDR3 nucleotides: TGTGCCATCAGTGAAGGGCAGTCCAAGTACTTC.

V is TRBV18 and J is TRBJ2-5; D is possibly TRBD1 or TRBD2 (5 bases each). The J call may be incorrect, as the DNA end agrees better with TRBJ2-7. The CDR3 loop spans 14 amino acids. The germline CDR1 and CDR2 sequences are KGHSH and LQKENI. The CDR3 loop reads CASSPPPGRYEQYF. CDR3 DNA: TGTGCCAGCTCACCACCGCCAGGGAGATACGAGCAGTACTTC.

The chain employs TRBV4-3 and TRBJ1-1; weak D call: TRBD1 (5 bases). V was pared by 9 bases and J by 4 bases, with 15 bases between. Germline CDR1 LGHNA, CDR2 YSLEER. The CDR3 has 13 amino acids. CDR3 in amino acids: CASARIGGTEAFF. CDR3 in DNA: TGCGCCAGTGCGAGAATTGGGGGCACTGAAGCTTTCTTT.

This sequence joins TRBV18 and TRBJ2-7; D remains ambiguous. The CDR3 runs 14 residues. V lost 2 bases, J lost 2 bases, and 10 bases lay in between. The germline V gene has CDR1 KGHSH and CDR2 LQKENI. For the CDR3, the DNA is TGTGCCAGCTCACCATCCCCGGTCCCCTACGAGCAGTACTTC. It codes for CASSPSPVPYEQYF. Combining the CDR3 with reference TRBV18 and TRBJ2-7 gives the whole variable domain NAGVMQNPRHLVRRRGQEARLRCSPMKGHSHVYWYRQLPEEGLKFMVYLQKENIIDESGMPKERFSAEFPKEGPSILRIQQVVRGDSAAYFCASSPSPVPYEQYFGPGTRLTVT.

This clone was counted once. The J gene is TRBJ1-5, the V gene TRBV30; D is unresolved. CDR3 length: 13 residues. Germline V lookup: CDR1 GTSNPN, CDR2 SVGIG (reference sequence). V lost 8 bases, J lost 3 bases, and 14 bases lay in between. The CDR3 nucleotides read TGTGCCGCCCGAACCGGGTACAATCAGCCCCAGCATTTT. Its translation is CAARTGYNQPQHF.

This chain connects TRBV4-2 to TRBJ1-2, with TRBD1 identical over 7 bases. The CDR3 runs to 16 residues. Germline CDR1 reads LGHNA; CDR2 reads YNFKEQ. V was pared by 1 base and J by 3 bases, with 8 bases of the junction left unmatched. CDR3 protein: CASSQVQGKSYYGYTF. CDR3 sequence (DNA): TGTGCCAGCAGCCAAGTACAGGGGAAGTCCTACTATGGCTACACCTTC.

The CDR3 sequence is CASSGRDRGFNQPQHF. The CDR3 DNA follows: TGTGCCAGTAGTGGAAGGGACAGGGGGTTCAATCAGCCCCAGCATTTT. The chain links TRBV19 to TRBJ1-5; 11 bases are a match to TRBD1. Trimming at V came to 5 bases and at J to 3 bases, leaving 6 bases not matched to a gene. Germline lookup yields CDR1 LNHDA and CDR2 SQIVND (reference sequence). The CDR3 contains 16 residues.

The rearrangement uses TRBV13 and TRBJ1-6; no firm D call. This CDR3 has 13 amino acids. Germline CDR1 reads PRHDT; CDR2 reads FYEKMQ (reference sequence). The ends were cut back, 5 bases at V and 7 bases at J, with 9 bases in the middle. The CDR3 protein is CASSRYSNSPLHF. CDR3 bases: TGTGCCAGCAGCCGCTACAGCAATTCACCCCTCCACTTT.

The V gene is TRBV5-1, the J gene TRBJ2-5; 8 bases fit TRBD1. V lost 5 bases and J lost 4; bases outside the gene matches: 16. The CDR3 is 17 amino acids. CDR1 SGHRS and CDR2 YFSETQ come from the germline V gene. In nucleotides, the CDR3 is TGCGCCAGCAGAAGCCGGGACAGGCGCAACTCCCCAGAGACCCAGTACTTC. It is translated as CASRSRDRRNSPETQYF.

The rearrangement joins TRBV19 to TRBJ2-3; D not resolved. Trimming left V 1 base short and J 6 bases short, with 5 bases between. The CDR3 runs 12 residues. Per germline, CDR1 LNHDA and CDR2 SQIVND (reference sequence). CDR3 sequence (DNA): TGTGCCAGTAGTATAGTAGAGGATACGCAGTATTTT. It translates to CASSIVEDTQYF.

This clone was observed a handful of times. V is TRBV4-2 and J is TRBJ2-7; TRBD2 agrees at 8 bases. CDR3 length: 16 residues. The junction had 9 bases not matched to a gene; V was cut back by 1 base and J by 4 bases. Germline CDR1 reads LGHNA; CDR2 reads YNFKEQ. CDR3 DNA sequence: TGTGCCAGCAGCCAAGCTTCAGCGGGAGAGCGGTACGAGCAGTACTTC. This encodes CASSQASAGERYEQYF.

As regards this clone: The sample holds other DNA sequences that translate to the same CDR3. The V gene is TRBV28, the J gene TRBJ1-1; 10 nucleotides align to TRBD1. The CDR3 is 16 residues long. Per the germline V gene, CDR1 is MDHEN and CDR2 is SYDVKM. J lost 0 bases, V lost 9 bases, and 10 bases had no gene match. CDR3 nucleotides: TGTGCCAGTAGCGACAGGGGGCTGAGGATGAACACTGAAGCTTTCTTT. The encoded protein is CASSDRGLRMNTEAFF.

This clone has just one count. This chain uses TRBV28 with TRBJ1-1; 7 positions agree with TRBD1. This CDR3 spans 12 amino acids. With 5 bases clipped from V and 7 bases from J, the junction kept 4 bases outside the gene matches. Germline V gene data show CDR1 as MDHEN and CDR2 as SYDVKM. The CDR3 sequence: CASSVQGGEAFF. The CDR3 DNA sequence: TGTGCCAGCAGTGTCCAGGGGGGTGAAGCTTTCTTT.